This entry features one T cell receptor (beta chain) sequence. Its specificity is unknown. PCR involved 60 Vbeta and 13 Jbeta primers. Sequencing used immunoSEQ multiplex PCR; TCRdb keeps in-frame clones, though not all of them. The data contain more than 150,000 clones, 75% to 90% of them singletons. This sample was included in a study of cytomegalovirus exposure and HLA in healthy donors. Study-wide results and caveats: At a 0.05 false discovery rate, a later analysis found about 17,000 TCR beta sequences to be associated with HLA alleles.

This CDR3 has 11 residues. Germline-derived CDR1 and CDR2 are GTSNPN and SVGIG (reference sequence). V was clipped by 3 bases and J by 11 bases, with 13 bases between them. This clonotype originated in a girl aged 5 to 17 in good health and CMV-seropositive. The sample consisted of PBMCs. V gene TRBV30 combines with J gene TRBJ2-5; tentative D call: TRBD2 (5 bases). The CDR3, as DNA: TGTGCCTGGAGCCATAGCTGGGAGCAGTACTTC. It codes for CAWSHSWEQYF. Full variable domain (missing parts from reference TRBV30 and TRBJ2-5): SQTIHQWPATLVQPVGSPLSLECTVEGTSNPNLYWYRQAAGRGLQLLFYSVGIGQISSEVPQNLSASRPQDRQFILSSKKLLLSDSGFYLCAWSHSWEQYFGPGTRLLVL.